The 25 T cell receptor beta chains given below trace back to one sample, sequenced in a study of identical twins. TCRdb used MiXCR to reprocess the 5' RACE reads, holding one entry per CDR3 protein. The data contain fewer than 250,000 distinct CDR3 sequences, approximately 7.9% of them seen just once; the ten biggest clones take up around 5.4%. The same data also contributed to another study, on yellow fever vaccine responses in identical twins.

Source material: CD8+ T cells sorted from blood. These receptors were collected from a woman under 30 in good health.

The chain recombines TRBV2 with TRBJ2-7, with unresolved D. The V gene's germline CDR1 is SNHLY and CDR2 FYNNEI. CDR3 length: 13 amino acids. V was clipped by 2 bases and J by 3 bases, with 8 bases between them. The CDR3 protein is CASSERRFYEQYV. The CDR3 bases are TGTGCCAGCAGTGAAAGACGGTTCTACGAGCAGTACGTC.

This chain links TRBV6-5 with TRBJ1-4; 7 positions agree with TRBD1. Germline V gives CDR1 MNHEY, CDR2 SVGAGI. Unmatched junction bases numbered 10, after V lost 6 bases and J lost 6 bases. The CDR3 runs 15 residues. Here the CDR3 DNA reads TGTGCCAGCAGCACCTGGCAGGGGGTTGATGAAAAACTGTTTTTT. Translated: CASSTWQGVDEKLFF.

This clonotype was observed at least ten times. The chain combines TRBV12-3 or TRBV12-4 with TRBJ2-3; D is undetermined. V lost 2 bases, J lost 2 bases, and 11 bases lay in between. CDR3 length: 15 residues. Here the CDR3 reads CASSLSSSVTDTQYF. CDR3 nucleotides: TGTGCCAGCAGTTTATCGAGTTCTGTCACAGATACGCAGTATTTT.

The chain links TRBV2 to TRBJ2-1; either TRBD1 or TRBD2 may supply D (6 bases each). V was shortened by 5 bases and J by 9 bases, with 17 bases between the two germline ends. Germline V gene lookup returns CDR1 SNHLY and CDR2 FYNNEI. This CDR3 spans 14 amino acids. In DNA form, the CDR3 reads TGTGCCAGCAGTACACCGGAACAGGGACTTGAGCAGTTCTTC. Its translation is CASSTPEQGLEQFF.

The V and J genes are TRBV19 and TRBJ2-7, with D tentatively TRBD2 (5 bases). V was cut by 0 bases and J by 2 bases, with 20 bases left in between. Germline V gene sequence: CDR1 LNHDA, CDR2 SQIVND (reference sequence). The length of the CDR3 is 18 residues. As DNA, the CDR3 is TGTGCCAGTAGTATAGATTTTCAGGCGACCCGGCGGGCCTACGAGCAGTACTTC. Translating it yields CASSIDFQATRRAYEQYF.

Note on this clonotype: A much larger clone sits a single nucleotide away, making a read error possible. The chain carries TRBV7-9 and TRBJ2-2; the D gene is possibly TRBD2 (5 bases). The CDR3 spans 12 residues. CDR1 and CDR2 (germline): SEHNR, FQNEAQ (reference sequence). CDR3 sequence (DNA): TGTGACAGCGCGGGTAACACCGGGGAGCTGTTTTTT. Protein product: CDSAGNTGELFF.

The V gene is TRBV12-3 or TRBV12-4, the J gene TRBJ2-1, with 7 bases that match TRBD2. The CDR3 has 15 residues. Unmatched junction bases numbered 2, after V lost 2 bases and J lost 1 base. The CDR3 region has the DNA TGTGCCAGCAGTTTAACGGGACTATCCTACAATGAGCAGTTCTTC. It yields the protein CASSLTGLSYNEQFF.

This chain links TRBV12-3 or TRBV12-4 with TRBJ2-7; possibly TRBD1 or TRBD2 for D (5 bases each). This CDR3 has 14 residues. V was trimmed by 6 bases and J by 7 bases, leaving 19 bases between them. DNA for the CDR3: TGTGCCAGCAGCTCCGGGACGGGCTATCCAGAGCAGTACTTC. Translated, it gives CASSSGTGYPEQYF.

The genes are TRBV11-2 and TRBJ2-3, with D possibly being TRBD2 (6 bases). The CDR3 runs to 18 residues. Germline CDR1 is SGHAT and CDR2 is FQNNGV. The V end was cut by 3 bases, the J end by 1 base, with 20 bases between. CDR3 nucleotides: TGTGCCAGCAGCTTGGTCGACCTCTTAGGCGGGGGCACAGATACGCAGTATTTT. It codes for CASSLVDLLGGGTDTQYF.

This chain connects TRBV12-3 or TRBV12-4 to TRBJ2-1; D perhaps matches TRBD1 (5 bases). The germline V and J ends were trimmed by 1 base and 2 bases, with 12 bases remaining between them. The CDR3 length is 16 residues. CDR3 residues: CASSLETGPPYNEQFF. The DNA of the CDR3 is TGTGCCAGCAGTTTAGAAACAGGACCTCCCTACAATGAGCAGTTCTTC.

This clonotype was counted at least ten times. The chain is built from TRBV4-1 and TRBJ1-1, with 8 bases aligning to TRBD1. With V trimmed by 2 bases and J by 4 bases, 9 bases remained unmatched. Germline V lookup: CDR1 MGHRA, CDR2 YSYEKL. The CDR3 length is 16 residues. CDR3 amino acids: CASSQLQGGASTEAFF. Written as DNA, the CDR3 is TGCGCCAGCAGCCAACTACAGGGGGGAGCGAGCACTGAAGCTTTCTTT.

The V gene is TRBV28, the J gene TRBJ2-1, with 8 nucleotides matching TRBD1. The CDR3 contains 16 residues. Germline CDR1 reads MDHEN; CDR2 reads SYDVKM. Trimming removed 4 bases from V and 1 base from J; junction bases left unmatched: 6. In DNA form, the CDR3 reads TGTGCCAGCAGTTCACACAGGGGGTTGTCCTACAATGAGCAGTTCTTC. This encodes CASSSHRGLSYNEQFF.

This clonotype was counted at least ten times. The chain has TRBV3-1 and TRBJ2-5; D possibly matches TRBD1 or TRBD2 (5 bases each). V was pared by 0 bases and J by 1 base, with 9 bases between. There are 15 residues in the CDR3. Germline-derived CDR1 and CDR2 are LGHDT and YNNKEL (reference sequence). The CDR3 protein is CASSQDWGPQETQYF. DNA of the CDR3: TGTGCCAGCAGCCAAGATTGGGGACCCCAAGAGACCCAGTACTTC.

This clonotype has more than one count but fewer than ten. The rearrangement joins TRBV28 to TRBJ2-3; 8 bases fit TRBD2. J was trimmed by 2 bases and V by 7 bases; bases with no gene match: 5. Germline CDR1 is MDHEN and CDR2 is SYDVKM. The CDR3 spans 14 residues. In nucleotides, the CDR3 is TGTGCCAGCACCCGGGAGGGGTCCACAGATACGCAGTATTTT. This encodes CASTREGSTDTQYF.

The CDR3 DNA reads as TGTGCCAGCAACTCTCTAGACAGGGCGGAAGCCGGGGAGCTGTTTTTT. This gives the protein CASNSLDRAEAGELFF. The chain joins TRBV5-8 to TRBJ2-2; the match to TRBD1 covers 7 bases. The CDR3 runs 16 residues. Germline CDR1 is SGHTS and CDR2 is YDEGEE. Trimming took 6 bases from V and 6 from J; bases not matched to a gene: 14.

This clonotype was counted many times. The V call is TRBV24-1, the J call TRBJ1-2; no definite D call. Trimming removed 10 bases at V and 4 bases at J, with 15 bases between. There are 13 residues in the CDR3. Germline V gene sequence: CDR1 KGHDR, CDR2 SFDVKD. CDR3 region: CATAGREGYGYTF. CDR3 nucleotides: TGTGCCACAGCCGGACGGGAAGGCTATGGCTACACCTTC.

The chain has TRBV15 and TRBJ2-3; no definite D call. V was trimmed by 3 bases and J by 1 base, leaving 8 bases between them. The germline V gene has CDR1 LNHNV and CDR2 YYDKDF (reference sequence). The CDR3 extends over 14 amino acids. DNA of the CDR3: TGTGCCACCAGCAGGTCTGGCGGCACAGATACGCAGTATTTT. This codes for CATSRSGGTDTQYF.

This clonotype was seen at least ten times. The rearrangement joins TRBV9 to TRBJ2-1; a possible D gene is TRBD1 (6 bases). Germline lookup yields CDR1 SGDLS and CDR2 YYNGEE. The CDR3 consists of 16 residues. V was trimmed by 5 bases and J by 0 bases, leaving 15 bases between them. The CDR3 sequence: CASSPWGRFSYNEQFF. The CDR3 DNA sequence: TGTGCCAGCAGTCCCTGGGGGCGGTTCTCCTACAATGAGCAGTTCTTC.

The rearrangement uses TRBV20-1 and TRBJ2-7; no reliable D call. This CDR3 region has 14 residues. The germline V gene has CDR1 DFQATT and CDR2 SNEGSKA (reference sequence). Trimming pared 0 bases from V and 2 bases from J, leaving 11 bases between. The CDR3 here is CSAREGSRPYEQYF. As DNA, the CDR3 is TGCAGTGCTAGAGAGGGCAGCCGGCCCTACGAGCAGTACTTC.

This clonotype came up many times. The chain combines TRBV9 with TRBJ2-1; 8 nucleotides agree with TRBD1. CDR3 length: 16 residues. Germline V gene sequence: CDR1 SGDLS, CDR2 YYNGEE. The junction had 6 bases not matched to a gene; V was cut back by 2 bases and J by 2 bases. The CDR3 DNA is TGTGCCAGCAGCGTCGACACAGGGGGACCCTACAATGAGCAGTTCTTC. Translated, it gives CASSVDTGGPYNEQFF. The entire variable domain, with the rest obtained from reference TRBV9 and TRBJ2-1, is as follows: DSGVTQTPKHLITATGQRVTLRCSPRSGDLSVYWYQQSLDQGLQFLIQYYNGEERAKGNILERFSAQQFPDLHSELNLSSLELGDSALYFCASSVDTGGPYNEQFFGPGTRLTVL.

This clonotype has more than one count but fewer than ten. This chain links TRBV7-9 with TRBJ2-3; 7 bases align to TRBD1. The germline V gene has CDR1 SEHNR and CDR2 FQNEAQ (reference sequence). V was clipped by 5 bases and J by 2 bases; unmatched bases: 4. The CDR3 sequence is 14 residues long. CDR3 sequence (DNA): TGTGCCAGCAGCGAGGGGACAGACACAGATACGCAGTATTTT. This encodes CASSEGTDTDTQYF.

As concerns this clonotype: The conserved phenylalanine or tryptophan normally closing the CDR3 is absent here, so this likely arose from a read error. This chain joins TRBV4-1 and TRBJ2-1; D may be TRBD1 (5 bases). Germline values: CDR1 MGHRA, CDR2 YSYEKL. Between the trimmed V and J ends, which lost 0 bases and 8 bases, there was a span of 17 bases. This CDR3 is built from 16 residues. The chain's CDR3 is CASSQDLQGHRDEQFL. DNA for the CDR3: TGCGCCAGCAGCCAAGATTTGCAGGGCCATCGCGATGAGCAGTTCTTA.

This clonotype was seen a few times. The CDR3 nucleotides read TGTGCCAGCAGTCCCACAGGGTATGGAGATACGCAGTATTTT. Protein sequence: CASSPTGYGDTQYF. The V call is TRBV6-1, the J call TRBJ2-3; possibly TRBD1 for D (6 bases). The CDR3 has 14 residues. Looked up from germline, CDR1 is MNHNS and CDR2 is SASEGT. The V and J ends lost 5 bases and 5 bases respectively, with 14 bases between them.

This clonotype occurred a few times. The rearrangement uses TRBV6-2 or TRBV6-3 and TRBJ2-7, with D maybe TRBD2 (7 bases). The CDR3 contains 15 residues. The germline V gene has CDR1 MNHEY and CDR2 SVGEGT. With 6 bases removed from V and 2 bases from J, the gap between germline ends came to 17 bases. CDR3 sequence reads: CASSPVGGATYEQYV. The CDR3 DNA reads TGTGCCAGCAGCCCCGTGGGGGGGGCTACCTACGAGCAGTACGTC.

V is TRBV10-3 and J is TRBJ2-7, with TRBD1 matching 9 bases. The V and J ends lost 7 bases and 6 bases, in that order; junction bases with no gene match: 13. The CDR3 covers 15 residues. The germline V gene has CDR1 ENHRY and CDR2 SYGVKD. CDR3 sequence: CAIMLGDRESLEQYF. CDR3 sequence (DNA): TGTGCCATCATGCTAGGGGACAGGGAATCTCTCGAGCAGTACTTC.